What follows are 23 T cell receptor beta chains derived from one specimen sequenced in a study of T cells in Graves' hyperthyroidism and ophthalmopathy. TCR beta CDR3 region amplification was performed from RNA transcripts. Initially, a first-round RT-PCR of the TCR CDR3 employed the HTBI primer set. TCRdb reprocessed the multiplex PCR reads with MiXCR, giving one entry per CDR3 protein. The data contain 50,000 to 60,000 distinct CDR3 sequences, 40% to 55% of them singletons. The specimen was blood. These receptor sequences come from a woman aged 25-40 years with Graves' ophthalmopathy.

This clonotype was seen ten or more times. The chain is built from TRBV27 and TRBJ2-5; 8 nucleotides match TRBD1. J was trimmed by 3 bases and V by 5 bases; bases with no gene match: 5. The CDR3 covers 14 residues. In germline, CDR1 is MNHEY, CDR2 SMNVEV (reference sequence). CDR3 nucleotides: TGTGCCAGCAGTCGATTGGACAGGGAAGAGACCCAGTACTTC. Translated, it gives CASSRLDREETQYF.

This clonotype appeared many times. The V and J genes are TRBV6-5 and TRBJ2-7; 11 bases fit TRBD2. V dropped 5 bases and J dropped 3; count of bases not matched to a gene: 6. The CDR3 is made up of 15 amino acids. Germline V gene sequence: CDR1 MNHEY, CDR2 SVGAGI. The CDR3 sequence: CASSPTSGELYEQYF. The CDR3 DNA follows: TGTGCCAGCAGTCCGACTAGCGGGGAACTCTACGAGCAGTACTTC.

This clonotype was counted ten times or more. The CDR3 nucleotides are TGCGCCAGCAGCATCCAACTTCCGGGACAGGGGGCCGGCGCCTACGAGCAGTACTTC. This translates into CASSIQLPGQGAGAYEQYF. The genes are TRBV5-1 and TRBJ2-7; 12 bases are a match to TRBD1. The CDR3 loop spans 19 amino acids. In germline, CDR1 is SGHRS, CDR2 YFSETQ. J gave up 2 bases and V 4 bases, and 16 bases lay outside the gene matches.

This clonotype was seen repeatedly, ten times or more. This chain connects TRBV20-1 to TRBJ2-7, with 7 bases aligning to TRBD1. Germline values: CDR1 DFQATT, CDR2 SNEGSKA (reference sequence). This CDR3 comprises 14 residues. Losses at the gene ends were 3 bases for V and 0 bases for J; bases not matched to a gene: 5. CDR3 sequence (DNA): TGCAGTGCTAGGGGACAGTTTCTCTCCTACGAGCAGTACTTC. Translating it yields CSARGQFLSYEQYF.

With respect to this clonotype: The CDR3 end shows no conserved phenylalanine or tryptophan, and so a read error is likely. It is unclear where the CDR3 begins or ends on the DNA, so no DNA is shown, and the CDR3 is as TCRdb lists it. The gene calls are TRBV9 and TRBJ2-6; the DNA was not used to check the table's D call, TRBD2. The germline gives CDR1 SGDLS, CDR2 YYNGEE. The CDR3 totals 8 residues, both ends included. The CDR3 sequence: CASSGVAS.

The chain employs TRBV24-1 and TRBJ2-3; the D is unclear. CDR1 is KGHDR and CDR2 is SFDVKD in the germline V gene. This CDR3 comprises 13 residues. The V gene lost 5 bases and the J gene lost 7 bases, with 12 bases spanning the gap. The CDR3, as DNA: TGTGCCACCAGTGCAAGTCCTTCCTATACGCAGTATTTT. Its translation is CATSASPSYTQYF.

This clonotype was seen many times. The chain links TRBV6-1 to TRBJ2-4; D possibly uses TRBD1 or TRBD2 (6 bases each). Trimming removed 11 bases at V and 6 bases at J, with 26 bases between. Germline CDR1 and CDR2: MNHNS and SASEGT. The CDR3 is 16 amino acids. CDR3 DNA: TGTGCCTCCCAATCCGCCGACGGTGAGGGGGGAAACATTCAGTACTTC. Protein: CASQSADGEGGNIQYF.

This clonotype showed up many times. This chain uses TRBV5-1 with TRBJ2-2; D not resolved. The CDR3 is made up of 15 amino acids. Trimming shortened V by 7 bases and J by 1 base, and 14 bases separated the two germline ends. CDR1 is SGHRS and CDR2 is YFSETQ in the germline V gene. CDR3 in amino acids: CASRLSTQNTGELFF. CDR3 nucleotides: TGCGCCAGCCGACTTTCTACACAGAACACCGGGGAGCTGTTTTTT.

The V call is TRBV6-5, the J call TRBJ2-5, with D tentatively TRBD1 (6 bases). The V gene lost 8 bases and the J gene lost 9 bases, with 16 bases spanning the gap. Germline V gives CDR1 MNHEY, CDR2 SVGAGI. The CDR3 spans 12 residues. This CDR3 reads CASGRDNQPQYF. The DNA for the CDR3 is TGTGCCAGCGGCAGGGACAATCAGCCCCAGTACTTC.

The rearrangement joins TRBV2 to TRBJ2-6; 12 bases match TRBD1. Germline-derived CDR1 and CDR2 are SNHLY and FYNNEI. The CDR3 consists of 19 residues. Unmatched junction bases numbered 9, after V lost 6 bases and J lost 0 bases. The CDR3, as DNA: TGTGCCAGCAGCTTGGTGGGGACAGGGGGCAGCTCTGGGGCCAACGTCCTGACTTTC. It translates to CASSLVGTGGSSGANVLTF. Looking up the rest from reference TRBV2 and TRBJ2-6 gives the full variable domain: EPEVTQTPSHQVTQMGQEVILRCVPISNHLYFYWYRQILGQKVEFLVSFYNNEISEKSEIFDDQFSVERPDGSNFTLKIRSTKLEDSAMYFCASSLVGTGGSSGANVLTFGAGSRLTVL.

In its sample, this clonotype was seen many times. The gene calls are TRBV2 and TRBJ1-5, with 8 bases matching TRBD1. The CDR3 contains 15 residues. Per germline, CDR1 SNHLY and CDR2 FYNNEI. The V gene end was trimmed by 3 bases and the J gene end by 2 bases; junction bases not matched to a gene: 3. CDR3 sequence reads: CASSEDRARNQPQHF. CDR3 coding DNA: TGTGCCAGCAGTGAGGACAGGGCACGCAATCAGCCCCAGCATTTT.

This clonotype has a count of ten or more. The V gene is TRBV11-3, the J gene TRBJ2-1; D call uncertain. CDR1 SGHNT and CDR2 YENEEA come from the germline V gene. The CDR3 is 16 residues long. V shed 0 bases and J shed 5 bases, with 14 bases lying between them. CDR3 nucleotides: TGTGCCAGCAGCTTAGATGGGGATTTCGACGACAATGAGCAGTTCTTC. It specifies CASSLDGDFDDNEQFF.

The rearrangement joins TRBV15 to TRBJ2-7; perhaps TRBD2 as D (7 bases). CDR3 length: 12 amino acids. V was clipped by 8 bases and J by 4 bases, with 12 bases between them. Germline-derived CDR1 and CDR2 are LNHNV and YYDKDF (reference sequence). The CDR3 loop is CATGGGGYEQYF. The CDR3 region has the DNA TGTGCCACCGGAGGGGGGGGGTACGAGCAGTACTTC.

The table lists this clonotype with many counts. The chain uses TRBV11-3 and TRBJ1-3; 9 nucleotides match TRBD1. J was trimmed by 9 bases and V by 4 bases; bases with no gene match: 10. This CDR3 is 15 amino acids long. Germline CDR1 SGHNT, CDR2 YENEEA. The CDR3 spells CASSSGQGRGSTIYF. As DNA, the CDR3 is TGTGCCAGCAGCTCGGGACAGGGAAGGGGCAGCACCATATATTTT.

This rearrangement joins TRBV20-1 to TRBJ2-1, with D unclear. V was cut by 1 base and J by 1 base, with 5 bases left in between. Germline assignment: CDR1 DFQATT and CDR2 SNEGSKA (reference sequence). The CDR3 runs to 13 residues. CDR3 in amino acids: CSARAPSYNEQFF. Written as DNA, the CDR3 is TGCAGTGCTAGAGCGCCTTCCTACAATGAGCAGTTCTTC.

This clonotype has a count of ten or more. This sequence joins TRBV9 and TRBJ2-5; 8 nucleotides agree with TRBD1. This CDR3 region has 12 residues. The V gene's germline CDR1 is SGDLS and CDR2 YYNGEE. V lost 4 bases to trimming and J lost 5 bases; unmatched junction nucleotides: 1. The CDR3 coding sequence is TGTGCCAGCAGCACAGGGGGGGAGACCCAGTACTTC. This translates into CASSTGGETQYF.

This clonotype was seen many times. The chain employs TRBV12-3 or TRBV12-4 and TRBJ1-2; no reliable D call. The CDR3 is 14 residues long. The V end was cut by 5 bases, the J end by 2 bases, with 12 bases between. The CDR3: CASSPRTGNYGYTF. CDR3 nucleotide sequence: TGTGCCAGCAGTCCAAGAACCGGAAACTATGGCTACACCTTC.

The chain links TRBV27 to TRBJ1-2; 8 bases align to TRBD1. Trimming removed 5 bases from V and 12 bases from J; junction bases left unmatched: 8. This CDR3 contains 12 residues. Germline-derived CDR1 and CDR2 are MNHEY and SMNVEV (reference sequence). The CDR3 DNA reads as TGTGCCAGCAGTCCAGGGGGCACGGGAAACACCTTC. Encoded protein: CASSPGGTGNTF.

This clonotype was counted at least ten times. V gene TRBV6-4 combines with J gene TRBJ1-2; D call uncertain. The CDR3 contains 12 residues. CDR1 is MRHNA, CDR2 SNTAGT, per germline. With 0 bases removed from V and 2 bases from J, the gap between germline ends came to 1 base. CDR3 residues: CASSDSNYGYTF. For the CDR3, the DNA is TGTGCCAGCAGTGACTCGAACTATGGCTACACCTTC.

The rearrangement joins TRBV14 to TRBJ1-2; D is ambiguous. This CDR3 is built from 16 residues. CDR1 is SGHDN, CDR2 FVKESK, per germline. V was clipped by 0 bases and J by 4 bases, with 15 bases between them. The CDR3 sequence is CASSQESWATIYGYTF. The CDR3 region has the DNA TGTGCCAGCAGCCAAGAAAGCTGGGCAACTATCTATGGCTACACCTTC.

The chain couples TRBV20-1 to TRBJ1-5, with D perhaps TRBD1 (5 bases). CDR1 is DFQATT and CDR2 is SNEGSKA in the germline V gene (reference sequence). This CDR3 contains 17 residues. V dropped 3 bases and J dropped 3 bases, with 21 bases sitting between them. The CDR3 DNA sequence: TGCAGTGCTAGGGACGTAGGGACCGGGGAGGTCAATCAGCCCCAGCATTTT. Residues: CSARDVGTGEVNQPQHF.

This clonotype ranks as medium-sized. The chain combines TRBV29-1 with TRBJ2-1, with 12 bases fitting TRBD2. The CDR3 has 14 amino acids. J lost 8 bases, V lost 1 base, and 3 bases had no gene match. Germline CDR1 is SQVTM and CDR2 is ANQGSEA. CDR3 DNA sequence: TGCAGCGTTGAAGGGCTAGCGGGAGGGTATGAGCAGTTCTTC. Translation gives CSVEGLAGGYEQFF.

This clonotype has just a few counts. The CDR3 protein is CASSRGGRSVIAKNIQYF. The CDR3 DNA sequence: TGCGCCAGCAGCCGAGGGGGGCGCAGCGTCATAGCCAAAAACATTCAGTACTTC. The genes are TRBV4-1 and TRBJ2-4; possibly TRBD1 or TRBD2 for D (6 bases each). Germline loops: CDR1 MGHRA, CDR2 YSYEKL. V lost 4 bases to trimming and J lost 0 bases, with 19 bases between them. This CDR3 region has 18 residues.